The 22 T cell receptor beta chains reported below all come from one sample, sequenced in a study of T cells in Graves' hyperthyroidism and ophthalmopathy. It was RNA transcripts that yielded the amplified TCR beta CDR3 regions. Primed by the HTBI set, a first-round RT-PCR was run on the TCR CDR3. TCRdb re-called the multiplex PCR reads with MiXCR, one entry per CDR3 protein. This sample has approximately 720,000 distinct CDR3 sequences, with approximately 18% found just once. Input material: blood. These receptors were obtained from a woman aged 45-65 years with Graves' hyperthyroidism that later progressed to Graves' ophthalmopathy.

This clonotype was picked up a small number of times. CDR3 sequence reads: CASRFLQGSEKLFF. The CDR3 nucleotides are TGTGCCAGCAGGTTCTTACAGGGGAGTGAAAAACTGTTTTTT. The V and J genes are TRBV6-1 and TRBJ1-4, with TRBD1 matching 7 bases. Germline V gives CDR1 MNHNS, CDR2 SASEGT. J gave up 7 bases and V 6 bases, and 8 bases lay outside the gene matches. This CDR3 has 14 residues.

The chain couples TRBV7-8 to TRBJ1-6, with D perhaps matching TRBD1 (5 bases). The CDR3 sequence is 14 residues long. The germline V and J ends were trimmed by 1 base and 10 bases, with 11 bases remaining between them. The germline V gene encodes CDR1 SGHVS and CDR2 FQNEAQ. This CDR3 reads CASSLGQSRSPLHF. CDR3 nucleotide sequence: TGTGCCAGCAGCTTAGGACAGTCGAGGTCACCCCTCCACTTT.

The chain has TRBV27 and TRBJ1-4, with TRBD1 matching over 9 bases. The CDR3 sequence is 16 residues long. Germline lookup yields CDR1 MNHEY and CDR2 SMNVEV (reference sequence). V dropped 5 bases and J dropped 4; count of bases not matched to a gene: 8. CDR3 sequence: CASSTGQGGYNEKLFF. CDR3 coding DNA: TGTGCCAGCAGTACGGGACAGGGAGGTTATAATGAAAAACTGTTTTTT.

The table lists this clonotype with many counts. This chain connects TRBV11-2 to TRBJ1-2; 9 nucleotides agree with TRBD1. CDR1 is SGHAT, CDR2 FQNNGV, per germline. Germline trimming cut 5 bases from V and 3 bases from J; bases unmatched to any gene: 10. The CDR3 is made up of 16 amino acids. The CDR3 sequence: CASSRWTGDRYYGYTF. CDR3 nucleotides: TGTGCCAGCAGCCGTTGGACAGGGGACCGGTACTATGGCTACACCTTC.

The CDR3 region is CASSLAPHPVQGKGANQPQHF. CDR3 nucleotide sequence: TGTGCCAGCAGCTTAGCCCCCCATCCGGTACAGGGAAAAGGGGCCAATCAGCCCCAGCATTTT. This chain joins TRBV7-2 and TRBJ1-5; the D gene is possibly TRBD1 (6 bases). Germline V lookup: CDR1 SGHTA, CDR2 FQGNSA. The CDR3 is 21 amino acids. Trimming shortened V by 0 bases and J by 3 bases, and 27 bases separated the two germline ends.

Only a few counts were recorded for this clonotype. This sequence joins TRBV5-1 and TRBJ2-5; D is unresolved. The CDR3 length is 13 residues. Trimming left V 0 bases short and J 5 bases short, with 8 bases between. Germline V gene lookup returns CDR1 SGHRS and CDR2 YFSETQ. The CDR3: CASSLADWETQYF. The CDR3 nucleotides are TGCGCCAGCAGCTTGGCAGATTGGGAGACCCAGTACTTC. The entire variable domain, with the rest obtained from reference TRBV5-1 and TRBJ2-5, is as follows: KAGVTQTPRYLIKTRGQQVTLSCSPISGHRSVSWYQQTPGQGLQFLFEYFSETQRNKGNFPGRFSGRQFSNSRSEMNVSTLELGDSALYLCASSLADWETQYFGPGTRLLVL.

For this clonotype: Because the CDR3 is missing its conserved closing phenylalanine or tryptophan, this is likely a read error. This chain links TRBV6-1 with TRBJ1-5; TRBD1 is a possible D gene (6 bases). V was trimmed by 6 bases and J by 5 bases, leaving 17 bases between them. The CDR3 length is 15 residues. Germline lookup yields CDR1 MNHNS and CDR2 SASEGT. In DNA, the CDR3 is TGTGCCAGCAGGGGTCCCACAGGGTCTCATCAGCCCCAGCATTCT. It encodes CASRGPTGSHQPQHS.

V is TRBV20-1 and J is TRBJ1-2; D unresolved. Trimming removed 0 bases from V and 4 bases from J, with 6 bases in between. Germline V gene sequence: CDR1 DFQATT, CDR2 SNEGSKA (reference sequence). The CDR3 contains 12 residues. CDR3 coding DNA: TGCAGTGCTAGAGATCGTATCTATGGCTACACCTTC. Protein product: CSARDRIYGYTF.

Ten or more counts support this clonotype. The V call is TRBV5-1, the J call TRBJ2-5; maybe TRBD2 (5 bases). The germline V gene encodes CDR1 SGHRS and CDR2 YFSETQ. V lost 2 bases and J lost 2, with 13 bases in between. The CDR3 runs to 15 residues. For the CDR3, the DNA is TGCGCCAGCAGCTTAGTGCGGGCAGGACAAGAGACCCAGTACTTC. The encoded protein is CASSLVRAGQETQYF.

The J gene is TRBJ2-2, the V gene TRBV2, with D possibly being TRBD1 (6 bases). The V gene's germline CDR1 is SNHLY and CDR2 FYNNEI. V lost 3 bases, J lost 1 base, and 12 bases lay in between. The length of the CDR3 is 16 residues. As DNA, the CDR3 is TGTGCCAGCAGTGATCTAGGGACACTGAACACCGGGGAGCTGTTTTTT. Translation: CASSDLGTLNTGELFF.

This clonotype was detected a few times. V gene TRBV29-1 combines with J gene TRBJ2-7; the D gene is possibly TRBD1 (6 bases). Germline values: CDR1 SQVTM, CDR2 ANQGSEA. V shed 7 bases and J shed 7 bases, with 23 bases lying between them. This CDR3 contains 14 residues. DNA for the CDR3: TGCAGCGGGGGAGACAGGCTTCAGAGGGGGGAGCAGTACTTC. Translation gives CSGGDRLQRGEQYF.

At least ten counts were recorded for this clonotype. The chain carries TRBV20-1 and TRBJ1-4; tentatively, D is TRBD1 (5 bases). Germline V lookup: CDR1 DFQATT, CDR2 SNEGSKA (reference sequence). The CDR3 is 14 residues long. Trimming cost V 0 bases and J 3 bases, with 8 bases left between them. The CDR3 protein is CSARDQGANEKLFF. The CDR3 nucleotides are TGCAGTGCTAGAGATCAAGGGGCTAATGAAAAACTGTTTTTT.

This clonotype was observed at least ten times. This CDR3 is CASSLDPSSTDTQYF. DNA for the CDR3: TGCGCCAGCAGCTTGGATCCCTCAAGCACAGATACGCAGTATTTT. V is TRBV5-1 and J is TRBJ2-3; unclear D gene. Germline values: CDR1 SGHRS, CDR2 YFSETQ. The CDR3 totals 15 residues. The V and J ends lost 0 bases and 0 bases respectively, with 8 bases between them. The whole variable domain, remainder taken from reference TRBV5-1 and TRBJ2-3, is KAGVTQTPRYLIKTRGQQVTLSCSPISGHRSVSWYQQTPGQGLQFLFEYFSETQRNKGNFPGRFSGRQFSNSRSEMNVSTLELGDSALYLCASSLDPSSTDTQYFGPGTRLTVL.

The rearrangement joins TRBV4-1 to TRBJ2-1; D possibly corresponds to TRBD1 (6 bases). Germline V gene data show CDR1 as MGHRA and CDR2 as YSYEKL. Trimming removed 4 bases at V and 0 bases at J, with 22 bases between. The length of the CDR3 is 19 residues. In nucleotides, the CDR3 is TGCGCCAGCAGCCTTGGGACACCGGAACAGGAAAGCTCCTACAATGAGCAGTTCTTC. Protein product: CASSLGTPEQESSYNEQFF.

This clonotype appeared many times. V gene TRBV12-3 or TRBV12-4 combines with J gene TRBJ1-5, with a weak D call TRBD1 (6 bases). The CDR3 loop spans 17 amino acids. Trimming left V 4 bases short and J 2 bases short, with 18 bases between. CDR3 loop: CASSYSLGALGNQPQHF. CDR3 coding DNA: TGTGCCAGCAGTTATTCCCTGGGGGCCTTGGGCAATCAGCCCCAGCATTTT.

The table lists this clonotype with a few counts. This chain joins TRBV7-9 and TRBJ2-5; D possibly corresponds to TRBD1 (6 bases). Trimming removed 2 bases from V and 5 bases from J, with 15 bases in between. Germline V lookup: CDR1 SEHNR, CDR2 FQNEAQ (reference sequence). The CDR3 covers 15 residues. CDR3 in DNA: TGTGCCAGCAGCTTAAAGGCAGGGGTCTCGGAGACCCAGTACTTC. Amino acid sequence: CASSLKAGVSETQYF. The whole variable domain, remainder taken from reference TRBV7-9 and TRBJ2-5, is DTGVSQNPRHKITKRGQNVTFRCDPISEHNRLYWYRQTLGQGPEFLTYFQNEAQLEKSRLLSDRFSAERPKGSFSTLEIQRTEQGDSAMYLCASSLKAGVSETQYFGPGTRLLVL.

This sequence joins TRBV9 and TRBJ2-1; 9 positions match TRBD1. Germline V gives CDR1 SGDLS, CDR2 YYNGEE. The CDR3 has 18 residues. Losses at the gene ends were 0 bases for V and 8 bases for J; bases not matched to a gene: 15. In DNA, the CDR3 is TGTGCCAGCAGCGTAGCTACCGAGTTCGGGACAGGGTTAGATGAGCAGTTCTTC. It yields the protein CASSVATEFGTGLDEQFF.

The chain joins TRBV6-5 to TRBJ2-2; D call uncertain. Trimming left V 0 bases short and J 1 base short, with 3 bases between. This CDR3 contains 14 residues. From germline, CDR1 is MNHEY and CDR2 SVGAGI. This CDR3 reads CASSYSWNTGELFF. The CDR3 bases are TGTGCCAGCAGTTACTCGTGGAACACCGGGGAGCTGTTTTTT.

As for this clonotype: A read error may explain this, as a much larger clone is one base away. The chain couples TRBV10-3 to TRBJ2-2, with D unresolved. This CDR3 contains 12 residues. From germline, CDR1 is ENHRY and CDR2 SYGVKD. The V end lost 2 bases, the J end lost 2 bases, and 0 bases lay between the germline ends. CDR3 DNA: TGTGCCATCAGTGAGAACACCGGGGAGCTGTTTTTT. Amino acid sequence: CAISENTGELFF.

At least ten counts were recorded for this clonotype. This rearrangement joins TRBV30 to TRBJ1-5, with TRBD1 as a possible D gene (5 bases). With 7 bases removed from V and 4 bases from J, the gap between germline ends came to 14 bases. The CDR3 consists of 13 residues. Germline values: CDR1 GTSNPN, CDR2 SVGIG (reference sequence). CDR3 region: CAYRRGANQPQHF. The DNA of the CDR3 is TGTGCCTACCGGCGAGGGGCGAATCAGCCCCAGCATTTT.

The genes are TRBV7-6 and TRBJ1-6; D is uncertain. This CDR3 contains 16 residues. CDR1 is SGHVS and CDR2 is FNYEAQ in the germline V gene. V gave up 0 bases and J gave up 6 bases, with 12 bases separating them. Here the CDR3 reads CASSLAPQLSNSPLHF. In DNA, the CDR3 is TGTGCCAGCAGCTTAGCGCCGCAGCTAAGTAATTCACCCCTCCACTTT.

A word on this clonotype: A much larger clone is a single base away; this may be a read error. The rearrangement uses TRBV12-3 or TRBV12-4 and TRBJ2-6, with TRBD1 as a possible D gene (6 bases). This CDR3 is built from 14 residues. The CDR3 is CVGKQGSGANVLTF. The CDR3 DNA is TGTGTCGGTAAACAGGGCTCTGGGGCCAACGTCCTGACTTTC.